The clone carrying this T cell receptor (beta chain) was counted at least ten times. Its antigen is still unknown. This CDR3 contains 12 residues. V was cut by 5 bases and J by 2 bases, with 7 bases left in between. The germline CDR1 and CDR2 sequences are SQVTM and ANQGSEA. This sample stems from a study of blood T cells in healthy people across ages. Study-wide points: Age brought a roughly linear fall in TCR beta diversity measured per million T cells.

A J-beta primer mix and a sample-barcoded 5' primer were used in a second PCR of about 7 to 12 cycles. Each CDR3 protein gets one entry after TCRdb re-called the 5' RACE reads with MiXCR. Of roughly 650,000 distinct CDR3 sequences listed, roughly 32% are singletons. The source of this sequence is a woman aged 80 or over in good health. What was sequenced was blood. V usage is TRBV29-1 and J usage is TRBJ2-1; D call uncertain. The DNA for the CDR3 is TGCAGCGTTCAGTCAGCCTACAATGAGCAGTTCTTC. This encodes CSVQSAYNEQFF.